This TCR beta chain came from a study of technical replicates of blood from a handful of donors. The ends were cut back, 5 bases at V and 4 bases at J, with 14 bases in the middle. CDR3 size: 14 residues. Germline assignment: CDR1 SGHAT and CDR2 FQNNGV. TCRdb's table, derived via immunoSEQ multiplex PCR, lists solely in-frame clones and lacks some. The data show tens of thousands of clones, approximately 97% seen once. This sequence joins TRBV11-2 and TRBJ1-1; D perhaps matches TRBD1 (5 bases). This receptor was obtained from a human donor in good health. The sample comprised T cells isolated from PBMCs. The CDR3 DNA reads TGTGCCAGCAGCCTTTTGACAGCCCGCACTGAAGCTTTCTTT. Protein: CASSLLTARTEAFF.